A single sample is the source of the 9 T cell receptor beta chains below, sequenced in a study of blood T cell repertoires in COVID-19. Clones were sequenced by immunoSEQ multiplex PCR, and TCRdb holds only the in-frame ones, with some missing. The sample shows 150,000 or so clones, about four fifths of them seen only once. Material: peripheral blood. The receptors here all came from a woman in her fifties or sixties with acute or convalescent COVID-19.

The rearrangement links TRBV27 to TRBJ2-4; TRBD1 matches at 7 bases. Germline V gives CDR1 MNHEY, CDR2 SMNVEV (reference sequence). Unmatched junction bases numbered 10, after V lost 5 bases and J lost 9 bases. The CDR3 sequence is 14 residues long. The CDR3 here is CASSADRVRGIQYF. CDR3 DNA: TGTGCCAGCAGTGCCGACAGGGTCCGGGGCATTCAGTACTTC.

The chain is built from TRBV5-1 and TRBJ1-4, with TRBD1 matching over 9 bases. The CDR3 runs to 17 residues. CDR1 SGHRS and CDR2 YFSETQ come from the germline V gene. V was clipped by 0 bases and J by 3 bases; unmatched bases: 6. CDR3 sequence: CASSLGGGQGPNEKLFF. The CDR3 DNA follows: TGCGCCAGCAGCTTGGGGGGCGGACAGGGGCCTAATGAAAAACTGTTTTTT.

For the CDR3, the DNA is TGTGCCAGCAGCTCACTTCGCGGGGGGGCCGGCACAGATACGCAGTATTTT. This encodes CASSSLRGGAGTDTQYF. V is TRBV9 and J is TRBJ2-3, with 9 bases identical to TRBD2. The V gene's germline CDR1 is SGDLS and CDR2 YYNGEE. V lost 4 bases and J lost 1; bases outside the gene matches: 10. CDR3 length: 17 residues. Combining the CDR3 with reference TRBV9 and TRBJ2-3 gives the whole variable domain DSGVTQTPKHLITATGQRVTLRCSPRSGDLSVYWYQQSLDQGLQFLIQYYNGEERAKGNILERFSAQQFPDLHSELNLSSLELGDSALYFCASSSLRGGAGTDTQYFGPGTRLTVL.

Regarding this clone: Other DNA sequences from this sample encode an identical CDR3 as well. The genes are TRBV11-1 and TRBJ2-1; 9 bases fit TRBD1. With 3 bases clipped from V and 2 bases from J, the junction kept 2 bases outside the gene matches. Germline values: CDR1 SGHAT, CDR2 FQDESV (reference sequence). This CDR3 has 15 residues. The CDR3 nucleotides read TGTGCCAGCAGCTTGGGACAGGGAACCTACAATGAGCAGTTCTTC. It translates to CASSLGQGTYNEQFF. Combining the CDR3 with reference TRBV11-1 and TRBJ2-1 gives the whole variable domain EAEVAQSPRYKITEKSQAVAFWCDPISGHATLYWYRQILGQGPELLVQFQDESVVDDSQLPKDRFSAERLKGVDSTLKIQPAELGDSAMYLCASSLGQGTYNEQFFGPGTRLTVL.

The genes are TRBV19 and TRBJ1-2, with D tentatively TRBD1 (6 bases). The CDR3 sequence is 14 residues long. Germline CDR1 LNHDA, CDR2 SQIVND (reference sequence). V was trimmed by 0 bases and J by 10 bases, leaving 15 bases between them. For the CDR3, the DNA is TGTGCCAGTAGTATAGATTCTCTTGGACAGCCCTACACCTTC. The encoded protein is CASSIDSLGQPYTF.

V gene TRBV13 combines with J gene TRBJ2-5; 7 bases align to TRBD1. The CDR3 has 15 amino acids. Germline V gene lookup returns CDR1 PRHDT and CDR2 FYEKMQ (reference sequence). Trimming cost V 5 bases and J 3 bases; bases outside gene matches: 9. CDR3 in amino acids: CASSLLGQAKETQYF. In DNA, the CDR3 is TGTGCCAGCAGCCTACTCGGACAGGCGAAAGAGACCCAGTACTTC.

V is TRBV7-9 and J is TRBJ1-3; D possibly corresponds to TRBD1 (6 bases). Germline V CDR1 and CDR2: SEHNR, FQNEAQ (reference sequence). The CDR3 runs to 15 residues. V lost 3 bases, J lost 5 bases, and 14 bases lay in between. The CDR3 nucleotides are TGTGCCAGCAGCTTTGAAGGGGGATTTAGAAACACCATATATTTT. This codes for CASSFEGGFRNTIYF.

Regarding this clone: Distinct nucleotide sequences in the sample also encode this CDR3. The chain carries TRBV30 and TRBJ1-1, with 8 nucleotides matching TRBD1. CDR1 and CDR2 from the germline V gene are GTSNPN and SVGIG (reference sequence). The CDR3 length is 14 residues. V lost 1 base to trimming and J lost 6 bases; unmatched junction nucleotides: 7. CDR3 sequence (DNA): TGTGCCTGGAGTGCCAGGGGGCGGATGGCTGAAGCTTTCTTT. Residues: CAWSARGRMAEAFF. The whole variable domain, filled in from reference TRBV30 and TRBJ1-1, reads SQTIHQWPATLVQPVGSPLSLECTVEGTSNPNLYWYRQAAGRGLQLLFYSVGIGQISSEVPQNLSASRPQDRQFILSSKKLLLSDSGFYLCAWSARGRMAEAFFGQGTRLTVV.

The rearrangement joins TRBV3-1 (or the pseudogene TRBV3-2) to TRBJ2-1; the D gene is possibly TRBD1 (6 bases). This CDR3 is 15 amino acids long. Germline assignment: CDR1 LGHDT and CDR2 YNNKEL (reference sequence). The V and J ends lost 1 base and 5 bases respectively, with 12 bases between them. The DNA for the CDR3 is TGTGCCAGCAGCCAAGCCAAGGGGGAACACAATGAGCAGTTCTTC. Translated: CASSQAKGEHNEQFF.